This T cell receptor (beta chain) was profiled in a study of chronic HIV infection and antiretroviral therapy. MiXCR, run by TCRdb on the 5' RACE reads, gives a single entry per CDR3 protein. The sample includes more than 25,000 distinct CDR3 sequences, 7.5% to 10% of them seen just once. This clonotype was seen repeatedly, ten times or more. The V gene's germline CDR1 is DFQATT and CDR2 SNEGSKA (reference sequence). The CDR3 sequence is 13 residues long. With V trimmed by 5 bases and J by 5 bases, 9 bases remained unmatched. V usage is TRBV20-1 and J usage is TRBJ2-7; TRBD1 agrees at 7 bases. The specimen sequenced was peripheral blood. The TCR originated in an adult who had HIV and had not received antiretroviral therapy, or was an uninfected healthy control (not recorded which). As DNA, the CDR3 is TGCAGTGCTTTCTCAGGGGGTGGGGACGAGCAGTACTTC. This sequence encodes CSAFSGGGDEQYF.